This T cell receptor beta chain was documented in a study of blood T cell repertoires in COVID-19. Study summary: Sites across the United States, Italy and Spain contributed samples from acute and convalescent COVID-19.

In the original analysis: It was from reference gene primer amplification that nucleated cell counts were estimated. This table comes from immunoSEQ multiplex PCR, and its TCRdb copy is limited to in-frame clones, with some not included. Clonal size and the V and J genes are those of that table, whereas D and trimming came from the DNA. The table has approximately 47,000 clones, approximately 90% seen once; the top ten hold less than 3%. Germline-derived CDR1 and CDR2 are MDHEN and SYDVKM. Trimming at V came to 3 bases and at J to 0 bases, leaving 3 bases not matched to a gene. The length of the CDR3 is 16 residues.

Material for sequencing was peripheral blood. This TCR was recovered from a woman of 80 years or more with COVID-19, enrolled during active disease. The V gene is TRBV28, the J gene TRBJ1-5; 9 nucleotides agree with TRBD1. The CDR3 nucleotides are TGTGCCAGCAGTTTGGACAGGGGACATAGCAATCAGCCCCAGCATTTT. It is translated as CASSLDRGHSNQPQHF.